These T cell receptor beta chains were read from a single sample in a study of T cell responses to AZD1222 COVID-19 vaccine. The data were produced by immunoSEQ multiplex PCR, yet TCRdb's version contains in-frame clones alone and is incomplete. The sample consists of some 120,000 clones, about 90% of them appearing once. The specimen was peripheral blood, collected 28 days after the second AZD1222 dose. The receptors originated from an adult who received the AZD1222 COVID-19 vaccine. Each CDR3 is given with its conserved first and last residue. The order of the fields is V gene, J gene, CDR3 protein.

v_gene: TRBV9
j_gene: TRBJ1-5
CDR3aa: CASSVAGGNQPQHF

v_gene: TRBV19
j_gene: TRBJ2-5
CDR3aa: CASSAGETQYF

v_gene: TRBV29-1
j_gene: TRBJ1-2
CDR3aa: CSAHRVDGYTF

v_gene: TRBV19
j_gene: TRBJ1-1
CDR3aa: CASSIFALNTEAFF

v_gene: TRBV6-5
j_gene: TRBJ1-2
CDR3aa: CASSYLTGGYGYTF

v_gene: TRBV4-1
j_gene: TRBJ2-7
CDR3aa: CASSLYRGRPYEQYF

v_gene: TRBV11-2
j_gene: TRBJ2-5
CDR3aa: CASSTRGFQETQYF

v_gene: TRBV27
j_gene: TRBJ1-5
CDR3aa: CASSLRGQPQHF

v_gene: TRBV24-1
j_gene: TRBJ2-2
CDR3aa: CATSDFIRRKGTGELFF

v_gene: TRBV5-1
j_gene: TRBJ1-2
CDR3aa: CASSSTDRAGGYTF

v_gene: TRBV14
j_gene: TRBJ2-5
CDR3aa: CASSQVGGRYQETQYF

v_gene: TRBV7-8
j_gene: TRBJ1-6
CDR3aa: CASSPTGANSPLHF

v_gene: TRBV28
j_gene: TRBJ2-3
CDR3aa: CASSLYSNTQYF

v_gene: TRBV7-3
j_gene: TRBJ2-5
CDR3aa: CASSSGLAGVRGETQYF

v_gene: TRBV11-2
j_gene: TRBJ1-5
CDR3aa: CASSPRTGINQPQHF

v_gene: TRBV11-2
j_gene: TRBJ2-5
CDR3aa: CASSPATSFQETQYF

v_gene: TRBV5-1
j_gene: TRBJ1-1
CDR3aa: CASSLASYTEAFF

v_gene: TRBV29-1
j_gene: TRBJ1-1
CDR3aa: CSAGQIYTEAFF

v_gene: TRBV28
j_gene: TRBJ1-5
CDR3aa: CASSLKAYYSNQPQHF

v_gene: TRBV28
j_gene: TRBJ1-3
CDR3aa: CASSSPGTGGRANTIYF

v_gene: TRBV2
j_gene: TRBJ2-1
CDR3aa: CASSEVTGLVNNEQFF

v_gene: TRBV28
j_gene: TRBJ2-2
CDR3aa: CASSSLPGNTGELFF

v_gene: TRBV29-1
j_gene: TRBJ1-1
CDR3aa: CSVDAGGGTEAFF

v_gene: TRBV4-1
j_gene: TRBJ2-7
CDR3aa: CASSPGLADKTYEQYF

v_gene: TRBV10-1
j_gene: TRBJ1-1
CDR3aa: CASSESQGWGHTEAFF

v_gene: TRBV4-2
j_gene: TRBJ2-5
CDR3aa: CASSQDYRTSHGETQYF

v_gene: TRBV3-1/TRBV3-2
j_gene: TRBJ1-1
CDR3aa: CASSQEDRQGGYTEAFF

v_gene: TRBV20-1
j_gene: TRBJ2-2
CDR3aa: CSASRVGTGELFF

v_gene: TRBV7-9
j_gene: TRBJ1-3
CDR3aa: CASSSPDRRGNTIYF

v_gene: TRBV27
j_gene: TRBJ2-3
CDR3aa: CASSSPGGRARDTQYF

v_gene: TRBV15
j_gene: TRBJ1-1
CDR3aa: CATSRGYSGEGEAFF

v_gene: TRBV9
j_gene: TRBJ2-3
CDR3aa: CASSVVATDTQYF

v_gene: TRBV5-1
j_gene: TRBJ2-5
CDR3aa: CATTSGRQETQYF

v_gene: TRBV5-5
j_gene: TRBJ2-7
CDR3aa: CASSLEDRIAYEQYF

v_gene: TRBV3-1/TRBV3-2
j_gene: TRBJ1-5
CDR3aa: CASSTSGQPQHF

v_gene: TRBV6-5
j_gene: TRBJ2-2
CDR3aa: CASSYSGWGNTGELFF

v_gene: TRBV3-1/TRBV3-2
j_gene: TRBJ1-3
CDR3aa: CASSRRDFSGNTIYF

v_gene: TRBV7-2
j_gene: TRBJ2-1
CDR3aa: CASSLGTSGRTSRNEQFF

v_gene: TRBV18
j_gene: TRBJ1-2
CDR3aa: CASSPPTQGVIYGYTF

v_gene: TRBV9
j_gene: TRBJ2-2
CDR3aa: CASSVGPPNTGELFF

v_gene: TRBV4-2
j_gene: TRBJ2-7
CDR3aa: CASSQETSGSYEQYF

v_gene: TRBV7-8
j_gene: TRBJ1-4
CDR3aa: CASSLQTGINEKLFF

v_gene: TRBV6-5
j_gene: TRBJ1-6
CDR3aa: CASEGDRWGSPLHF

v_gene: TRBV15
j_gene: TRBJ2-7
CDR3aa: CATSPDLGVGLFYEQYF

v_gene: TRBV6-5
j_gene: TRBJ2-7
CDR3aa: CASTTGVGDEQYF

v_gene: TRBV4-1
j_gene: TRBJ1-1
CDR3aa: CASSKWDQNTEAFF

v_gene: TRBV6-1
j_gene: TRBJ2-7
CDR3aa: CASSEFGTASYEQYF

v_gene: TRBV11-2
j_gene: TRBJ2-7
CDR3aa: CASSLITLGYEQYF

v_gene: TRBV6-5
j_gene: TRBJ2-5
CDR3aa: CASSYGDRGPRETQYF

v_gene: TRBV6-4
j_gene: TRBJ2-2
CDR3aa: CASSATGTGELFF

v_gene: TRBV27
j_gene: TRBJ2-1
CDR3aa: CASRLGTSGEAGNNEQFF